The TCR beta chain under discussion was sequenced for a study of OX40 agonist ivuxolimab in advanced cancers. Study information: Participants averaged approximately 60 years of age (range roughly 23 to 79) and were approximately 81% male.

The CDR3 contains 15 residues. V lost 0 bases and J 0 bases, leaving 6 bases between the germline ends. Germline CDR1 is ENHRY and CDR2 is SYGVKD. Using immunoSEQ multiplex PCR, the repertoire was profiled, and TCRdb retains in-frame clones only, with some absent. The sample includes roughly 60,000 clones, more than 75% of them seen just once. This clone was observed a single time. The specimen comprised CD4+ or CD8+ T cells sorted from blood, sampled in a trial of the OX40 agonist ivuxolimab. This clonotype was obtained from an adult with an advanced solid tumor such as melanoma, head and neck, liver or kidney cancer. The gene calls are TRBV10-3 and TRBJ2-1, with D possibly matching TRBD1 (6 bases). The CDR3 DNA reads TGTGCCATCAGTGAGTCGACAGGCTCCTACAATGAGCAGTTCTTC. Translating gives CAISESTGSYNEQFF.